These 20 T cell receptor beta chains were all obtained from the same sample, sequenced in a study of T cell repertoires in aging, cancer and after chemotherapy. Multiplex touch-down PCR with TRB-A/B primers amplified rearranged V-D-J TRB sequences. TCRdb redid the calling of the multiplex PCR reads with MiXCR, one entry per CDR3 protein. Of 4,500 to 5,500 distinct CDR3 sequences detected, approximately 33% appear once; the ten largest clones hold 15% to 20%. TCR beta rearrangements were amplified from peripheral blood genomic DNA. Sequenced input: blood. The receptors derive from a human donor with a blood cancer. The donor label of this sample is uncertain.

The genes are TRBV7-9 and TRBJ1-3, with D perhaps matching TRBD1 (6 bases). The CDR3 is 16 residues long. Germline values: CDR1 SEHNR, CDR2 FQNEAQ (reference sequence). V lost 1 base and J 0 bases, leaving 10 bases between the germline ends. The CDR3 DNA follows: TGTGCCAGCAGCTTAGAAGGGACACACTCTGGAAACACCATATATTTT. It encodes CASSLEGTHSGNTIYF.

J is TRBJ2-2 and V is TRBV13; D tentatively fits TRBD1 or TRBD2 (6 bases each). The CDR3 has 13 amino acids. The ends were cut back, 5 bases at V and 7 bases at J, with 11 bases in the middle. The V gene's germline CDR1 is PRHDT and CDR2 FYEKMQ (reference sequence). The CDR3 loop is CASSHGGGGELFF. The CDR3 nucleotides read TGTGCCAGCAGCCACGGAGGGGGCGGGGAGCTGTTTTTT.

This clonotype is medium-sized in the sample. The chain is built from TRBV18 and TRBJ1-1, with D tentatively TRBD1 (6 bases). The CDR3 runs to 13 residues. Germline loops: CDR1 KGHSH, CDR2 LQKENI. Trimming took 4 bases from V and 5 from J, leaving 11 bases between them. The CDR3 protein is CASSQNRETEAFF. The CDR3 DNA sequence: TGTGCCAGCTCACAGAACAGGGAGACTGAAGCTTTCTTT. Together with reference TRBV18 and TRBJ1-1, the CDR3 gives the full variable domain: NAGVMQNPRHLVRRRGQEARLRCSPMKGHSHVYWYRQLPEEGLKFMVYLQKENIIDESGMPKERFSAEFPKEGPSILRIQQVVRGDSAAYFCASSQNRETEAFFGQGTRLTVV.

Only a few counts were recorded for this clonotype. This chain connects TRBV6-1 to TRBJ2-5; D is unclear. CDR1 MNHNS and CDR2 SASEGT come from the germline V gene. Trimming took off 6 bases at V and 5 bases at J, with 10 bases between the two ends. The CDR3 consists of 12 residues. CDR3 in amino acids: CASSLTGETQYF. CDR3 nucleotides: TGTGCCAGCAGCCTCACTGGGGAGACCCAGTACTTC.

By its share, this clonotype is medium-sized. The CDR3: CASTRLPNTGELFF. CDR3 sequence (DNA): TGTGCCAGCACTCGACTCCCGAACACCGGGGAGCTGTTTTTT. The chain joins TRBV6-6 to TRBJ2-2; D call uncertain. From germline, CDR1 is MNHNY and CDR2 SVGAGI (reference sequence). V was cut by 7 bases and J by 0 bases, with 9 bases left in between. The CDR3 runs to 14 residues.

By frequency in the sample, this clonotype is medium-sized (0.01 to 0.1%). The chain uses TRBV29-1 and TRBJ1-1, with no clear D. Trimming took 1 base from V and 3 from J, leaving 3 bases between them. CDR3 size: 11 residues. Germline V gene sequence: CDR1 SQVTM, CDR2 ANQGSEA. The CDR3 DNA reads TGCAGCGTTGAAGTGGACACTGAAGCTTTCTTT. It encodes CSVEVDTEAFF.

This clonotype was picked up one time. This chain connects TRBV21-1 to TRBJ2-1; the table's D call of TRBD2 was not tested on the DNA. TRBV21-1 is a known pseudogene. This CDR3 is built from 15 residues. The CDR3 DNA sequence: TGTGCCAGCAGCAACGATATTCTAGCGGACAATGAGCAGTTCTTC. Translated, it gives CASSNDILADNEQFF.

The chain uses TRBV20-1 and TRBJ2-5; 7 bases fit TRBD1. Trimming at V came to 6 bases and at J to 1 base, leaving 2 bases not matched to a gene. The CDR3 totals 12 residues. Germline V CDR1 and CDR2: DFQATT, SNEGSKA (reference sequence). CDR3 sequence reads: CSARQGQETQYF. The DNA for the CDR3 is TGCAGTGCGAGACAGGGCCAAGAGACCCAGTACTTC.

The chain links TRBV27 to TRBJ2-5; TRBD1 matches 11 bases. The J segment lost 4 bases and the V segment lost 6 bases, leaving 7 bases of the junction unmatched. CDR3 size: 15 residues. Per germline, CDR1 MNHEY and CDR2 SMNVEV (reference sequence). The CDR3 spells CASSPDRGRRETQYF. As DNA, the CDR3 is TGTGCCAGCAGCCCGGACAGGGGGCGTCGAGAGACCCAGTACTTC.

The V call is TRBV18, the J call TRBJ2-5; a weak D match, TRBD1 (6 bases). Germline CDR1 and CDR2: KGHSH and LQKENI. This CDR3 comprises 15 residues. Trimming stripped 6 bases from V and 1 base from J, with 15 bases between. Here the CDR3 DNA reads TGTGCCAGCTCCTGGACAGAGGTGAGCCAAGAGACCCAGTACTTC. Residues: CASSWTEVSQETQYF. Together with reference TRBV18 and TRBJ2-5, the CDR3 gives the full variable domain: NAGVMQNPRHLVRRRGQEARLRCSPMKGHSHVYWYRQLPEEGLKFMVYLQKENIIDESGMPKERFSAEFPKEGPSILRIQQVVRGDSAAYFCASSWTEVSQETQYFGPGTRLLVL.

Points on this clonotype: This sequence may be a read error, since a much larger clone differs from it by one base. The conserved closing phenylalanine or tryptophan is absent in this CDR3, likely reflecting a read error. The rearrangement joins TRBV30 to TRBJ2-1; D is uncertain. V gave up 3 bases and J gave up 4 bases, with 7 bases separating them. The germline gives CDR1 GTSNPN, CDR2 SVGIG (reference sequence). The CDR3 is 12 residues long. The CDR3 loop reads CAWSPTYNEQFL. CDR3 sequence (DNA): TGTGCCTGGAGCCCGACATACAATGAGCAGTTCTTA.

Turning to this clonotype: The junction departs from the called germline gene at one end, perhaps through a read error. The genes are TRBV5-5 and TRBJ2-3; 7 bases match TRBD2. Germline V gene sequence: CDR1 SGHKS, CDR2 YYEKEE (reference sequence). The CDR3 is made up of 18 amino acids. The CDR3 DNA reads as TGTGCCAGCAGCTCCTTAAGAGGGGAGCGGGACCCCACAGATACGCTGTATTTT. This encodes CASSSLRGERDPTDTLYF.

This clonotype has more than one count but fewer than ten. The genes are TRBV12-3 or TRBV12-4 and TRBJ1-2; D is perhaps TRBD1 (5 bases). The CDR3 has 15 amino acids. Trimming cost V 6 bases and J 4 bases, with 18 bases left between them. CDR3 sequence reads: CASSPVRGTPYGYTF. DNA for the CDR3: TGTGCCAGCAGCCCCGTTCGTGGGACCCCCTATGGCTACACCTTC.

CDR3 region: CASSPRRRGCNEQFF. The CDR3 nucleotides read TGTGCCAGTAGCCCCCGGAGAAGGGGGTGCAATGAGCAGTTCTTC. The chain links TRBV19 to TRBJ2-1, with D possibly matching TRBD1 (6 bases). The V end was cut by 6 bases, the J end by 6 bases, with 18 bases between. Germline CDR1 is LNHDA and CDR2 is SQIVND (reference sequence). The CDR3 runs 15 residues.

The rearrangement uses TRBV7-6 and TRBJ1-4; D may be TRBD1 (5 bases). The V end lost 2 bases, the J end lost 8 bases, and 18 bases lay between the germline ends. The CDR3 is 16 residues long. Germline loops: CDR1 SGHVS, CDR2 FNYEAQ. DNA for the CDR3: TGTGCCAGCAGCTTATCGGTAGTGGCAGGGAACGAAAAACTGTTTTTT. It encodes CASSLSVVAGNEKLFF. Using reference TRBV7-6 and TRBJ1-4 for the parts outside the CDR3, the full variable domain is GAGVSQSPRYKVTKRGQDVALRCDPISGHVSLYWYRQALGQGPEFLTYFNYEAQQDKSGLPNDRFSAERPEGSISTLTIQRTEQRDSAMYRCASSLSVVAGNEKLFFGSGTQLSVL.

The chain carries TRBV5-4 and TRBJ2-1; 10 positions agree with TRBD2. J lost 8 bases, V lost 3 bases, and 8 bases had no gene match. This CDR3 is built from 15 residues. The germline gives CDR1 SGHNT, CDR2 YYREEE (reference sequence). CDR3 loop: CASSSSTSGRDEQFF. Written as DNA, the CDR3 is TGTGCCAGCAGCTCCTCGACTAGCGGGCGGGATGAGCAGTTCTTC.

This clonotype showed up just a few times. The chain employs TRBV20-1 and TRBJ2-4, with a possible D match to TRBD1 (6 bases). This CDR3 has 15 amino acids. V lost 6 bases to trimming and J lost 0 bases, with 15 bases between them. The germline gives CDR1 DFQATT, CDR2 SNEGSKA (reference sequence). For the CDR3, the DNA is TGCAGTGCCACAACAGGGAAACTAGCCAAAAACATTCAGTACTTC. Protein product: CSATTGKLAKNIQYF.

This clonotype was seen a few times. V and J are TRBV19 and TRBJ1-6, with D possibly being TRBD1 (5 bases). This CDR3 has 15 residues. The V end was cut by 10 bases, the J end by 3 bases, with 16 bases between. Per germline, CDR1 LNHDA and CDR2 SQIVND (reference sequence). The CDR3 nucleotides are TGTGCCACCCGAGGCGGGGCGGTCTATAATTCACCCCTCCACTTT. The encoded protein is CATRGGAVYNSPLHF.

This clonotype was seen more than once but under ten times. This chain uses TRBV27 with TRBJ1-2; 7 nucleotides agree with TRBD1. Trimming took 2 bases from V and 7 from J; bases not matched to a gene: 4. This CDR3 contains 13 residues. Germline loops: CDR1 MNHEY, CDR2 SMNVEV (reference sequence). The CDR3 is CASSLRQGSGYTF. The CDR3 DNA is TGTGCCAGCAGTTTACGACAGGGCTCTGGCTACACCTTC.

DNA of the CDR3: TGTGCCAGCCCCTCAGCGGGAGTGAACACAGATACGCAGTATTTT. Translation gives CASPSAGVNTDTQYF. V usage is TRBV5-4 and J usage is TRBJ2-3; TRBD2 matches 8 bases. The ends lost 7 bases at V and 2 bases at J; junction bases unmatched: 9. Germline V CDR1 and CDR2: SGHNT, YYREEE (reference sequence). The CDR3 totals 15 residues.